The sequence of this T cell receptor (beta chain) was determined in a study of T cell responses to AZD1222 COVID-19 vaccine. Sequenced by immunoSEQ multiplex PCR; TCRdb stores in-frame clones only, minus some. Here the sample spans roughly 150,000 clones, roughly 80% being singletons. This clone was seen a single time. The ends were cut back, 3 bases at V and 1 base at J, with 12 bases in the middle. The CDR3 covers 15 residues. The germline V gene encodes CDR1 ENHRY and CDR2 SYGVKD. The chain links TRBV10-3 to TRBJ1-1; possibly TRBD1 for D (5 bases). The sample here was peripheral blood, taken on day 0 of AZD1222 vaccination. The receptor was derived from an adult in good health. CDR3 loop: CAISDRDLKNTEAFF. The CDR3 DNA reads TGTGCCATCAGTGACCGGGACCTCAAGAACACTGAAGCTTTCTTT.